The T cell receptor beta chain under discussion was sequenced for a study of cytomegalovirus exposure and HLA in healthy donors. Across the whole study: There were 350 to 400 genotyped donors. Of these, roughly 80% fell in the genetic ancestry cluster associated with self-reported Caucasian donors.

The study's findings and limits: Earlier analysis found most TCR beta V segments productive about 87% or about 30% of the time. It was only CMV serostatus that was available as immune exposure information.

Germline V gene lookup returns CDR1 MNHEY and CDR2 SVGAGI. This CDR3 is 14 amino acids long. V was clipped by 7 bases and J by 5 bases, with 17 bases between them. Both 60 Vbeta primers and 13 Jbeta primers went into the PCR. Authors' analysis steps: Around 76 million unique TCR beta chains, 9 million to 11 million shared, were counted in a later analysis. Here immunoSEQ multiplex PCR was the method, and the copy in TCRdb shows in-frame clones only, minus some. That table furnishes V, J and clone size, whereas the DNA furnished D and trimming. This table holds some 170,000 clones, around 75% found once. This clone has just a few counts. Its antigen is not known.

Source material: PBMCs. V usage is TRBV6-5 and J usage is TRBJ1-2; a weak D match, TRBD1 (5 bases). This receptor was identified in a male donor in good health and CMV-seronegative. CDR3 bases: TGTGCCAGCACCCACGGGGGGACCGTTTATGGCTACACCTTC. Its protein is CASTHGGTVYGYTF.